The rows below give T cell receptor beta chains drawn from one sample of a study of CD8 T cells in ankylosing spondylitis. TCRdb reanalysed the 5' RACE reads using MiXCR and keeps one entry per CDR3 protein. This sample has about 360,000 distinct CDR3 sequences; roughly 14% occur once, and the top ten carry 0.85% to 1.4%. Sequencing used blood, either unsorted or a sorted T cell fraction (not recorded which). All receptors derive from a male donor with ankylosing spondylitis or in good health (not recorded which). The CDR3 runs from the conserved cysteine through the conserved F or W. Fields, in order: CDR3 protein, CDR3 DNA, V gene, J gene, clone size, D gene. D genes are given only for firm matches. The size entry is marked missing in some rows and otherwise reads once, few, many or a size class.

CASSQGAQPTYEQYF	TGCGCCAGCAGCCAAGGGGCCCAGCCAACCTACGAGCAGTACTTC	TRBV4-1	TRBJ2-7	NA	NA
CASSGRAGGFTDTQYF	TGCGCCAGCAGCGGCCGGGCGGGAGGCTTCACAGATACGCAGTATTTT	TRBV5-1	TRBJ2-3	NA	TRBD2
CASSSRTSGGLASGEQYF	TGTGCCAGCAGCTCAAGGACTAGCGGGGGTCTCGCTTCTGGGGAGCAGTACTTC	TRBV11-1	TRBJ2-7	few	TRBD2
CASSFGTSGSTDTQYF	TGCGCCAGCAGCTTTGGGACTAGCGGTAGCACAGATACGCAGTATTTT	TRBV5-1	TRBJ2-3	many	TRBD2
CASSLPGRADTQYF	TGTGCCAGCAGCTTGCCAGGGAGGGCAGATACGCAGTATTTT	TRBV5-6	TRBJ2-3	few	TRBD2
CASSYSTGLAGNEQYF	TGTGCCAGCAGTTACTCGACGGGACTAGCGGGTAATGAGCAGTACTTC	TRBV6-5	TRBJ2-7	many	TRBD2
CASSRRLAGDTYTQYF	TGTGCCAGCAGCAGACGACTAGCGGGGGACACATATACGCAGTATTTT	TRBV11-2	TRBJ2-3	NA	TRBD2
CASTPFGLAGGNEQFF	TGTGCCAGCACCCCTTTCGGGCTAGCGGGGGGAAATGAGCAGTTCTTC	TRBV12-3/TRBV12-4	TRBJ2-1	many	TRBD2
CASKRTEANTEAFF	TGTGCCAGCAAACGGACAGAAGCTAACACTGAAGCTTTCTTT	TRBV12-3/TRBV12-4	TRBJ1-1	NA	NA
CASSPSTESYEQYF	TGTGCCAGCTCACCTTCGACTGAATCCTACGAGCAGTACTTC	TRBV18	TRBJ2-7	few	NA
CASSPMEGVYGTEAFF	TGTGCCAGCAGCCCGATGGAGGGTGTGTACGGCACTGAAGCTTTCTTT	TRBV9	TRBJ1-1	NA	NA
CASSPSVAGVRSNEQFF	TGTGCCAGCAGTCCCAGTGTGGCGGGAGTGAGATCCAATGAGCAGTTCTTC	TRBV6-1	TRBJ2-1	NA	TRBD2
CASSVASGGWDEQFF	TGTGCCAGCAGCGTAGCCAGCGGGGGTTGGGATGAGCAGTTCTTC	TRBV9	TRBJ2-1	few	TRBD2
CASSYDRGLGEQFF	TGTGCCAGCAGTTATGATCGGGGCCTGGGTGAGCAGTTCTTC	TRBV27	TRBJ2-1	few	NA
CASVGLQQGTF	TGTGCCAGCGTGGGTTTACAACAGGGCACCTTC	TRBV6-1	TRBJ1-2	few	NA
CASSLGGGANTGELFF	TGTGCCAGCAGCTTGGGCGGGGGAGCGAACACCGGGGAGCTGTTTTTT	TRBV5-6	TRBJ2-2	few	TRBD2
CSAPVGGGYTDTQYF	TGCAGTGCCCCCGTGGGAGGGGGGTACACAGATACGCAGTATTTT	TRBV20-1	TRBJ2-3	few	NA
CASSHRGPRDGYTF	TGTGCCAGCAGTCACAGGGGGCCGAGGGATGGCTACACCTTC	TRBV2	TRBJ1-2	NA	TRBD1
CSAPTSVKNEQFF	TGCAGTGCCCCGACTAGCGTTAAGAATGAGCAGTTCTTC	TRBV20-1	TRBJ2-1	NA	TRBD2
CASSPGQGAEQYF	TGCGCCAGCAGCCCGGGACAGGGGGCCGAGCAGTACTTC	TRBV5-1	TRBJ2-7	few	TRBD1
CASRFGQNTGELFF	TGTGCCAGCAGATTCGGACAGAACACCGGGGAGCTGTTTTTT	TRBV12-3/TRBV12-4	TRBJ2-2	many	NA
CASSLRQGNEETQYF	TGCGCCAGCAGCTTGAGACAGGGTAATGAGGAGACCCAGTACTTC	TRBV5-1	TRBJ2-5	NA	TRBD1
CASSQDRYTEAFF	TGCGCCAGCAGCCAGGACCGGTACACTGAAGCTTTCTTT	TRBV5-1	TRBJ1-1	many	NA
CASSLLGGVREAGYTF	TGCGCCAGCAGCCTCTTGGGAGGGGTCAGGGAAGCTGGCTACACCTTC	TRBV4-1	TRBJ1-2	NA	NA
CASTPPGLAGPGSTDTQYF	TGTGCCAGCACCCCTCCGGGACTAGCGGGCCCCGGAAGCACAGATACGCAGTATTTT	TRBV11-1	TRBJ2-3	NA	TRBD2
CSVGEGPYEQYF	TGCAGCGTTGGGGAGGGCCCCTACGAGCAGTACTTC	TRBV29-1	TRBJ2-7	NA	TRBD2
CASSLDSSELFF	TGCGCCAGCAGCTTGGATAGTTCGGAGCTGTTTTTT	TRBV5-1	TRBJ2-2	few	NA
CASISRGASSYEQYF	TGTGCCAGCATATCTAGGGGGGCGAGCTCCTACGAGCAGTACTTC	TRBV6-1	TRBJ2-7	NA	NA
CSVEVAVAEAFF	TGCAGCGTTGAGGTAGCGGTCGCTGAAGCTTTCTTT	TRBV29-1	TRBJ1-1	NA	NA
CASSLTALDEKLFF	TGCGCCAGCAGCTTGACCGCTTTAGATGAAAAACTGTTTTTT	TRBV5-1	TRBJ1-4	few	NA
CSASGPQNTGELFF	TGCAGTGCTAGTGGTCCGCAGAACACCGGGGAGCTGTTTTTT	TRBV20-1	TRBJ2-2	many	NA
CASSLEAGQGSTDTQYF	TGCGCCAGCAGCTTGGAAGCGGGACAGGGGAGCACAGATACGCAGTATTTT	TRBV5-1	TRBJ2-3	NA	TRBD1
CASSTPVTGELFF	TGCGCCAGCAGCACACCAGTCACCGGGGAGCTGTTTTTT	TRBV5-1	TRBJ2-2	few	NA
CASRRGVTDTQYF	TGTGCCAGCAGGCGGGGGGTGACAGATACGCAGTATTTT	TRBV6-1	TRBJ2-3	few	TRBD2
CASSRDGSLGANVLTF	TGCGCCAGCAGCCGAGATGGCTCTCTGGGGGCCAACGTCCTGACTTTC	TRBV5-1	TRBJ2-6	NA	NA
CASSFQGRNTEAFF	TGTGCCAGCAGTTTCCAGGGGAGGAACACTGAAGCTTTCTTT	TRBV12-3/TRBV12-4	TRBJ1-1	NA	NA
CASSLRGTGKYF	TGTGCCAGCAGCTTACGGGGGACAGGGAAGTACTTC	TRBV7-2	TRBJ2-7	NA	TRBD1
CAQQGGAPQETQYF	TGTGCCCAGCAGGGGGGGGCGCCCCAAGAGACCCAGTACTTC	TRBV25-1	TRBJ2-5	many	NA
CATSRDAQLLSSPLHF	TGTGCCACCAGCAGAGATGCCCAACTGCTTAGTTCACCCCTCCACTTT	TRBV15	TRBJ1-6	NA	NA
CASSGERTGRYGYTF	TGTGCCAGCAGTGGGGAACGGACAGGGAGATATGGCTACACCTTC	TRBV12-3/TRBV12-4	TRBJ1-2	NA	TRBD1
CASTLEAGVSTDTQYF	TGTGCCAGCACCCTCGAAGCGGGAGTAAGCACAGATACGCAGTATTTT	TRBV9	TRBJ2-3	NA	TRBD2
CSVGAGRETQYF	TGCAGCGTTGGGGCAGGGAGGGAGACCCAGTACTTC	TRBV29-1	TRBJ2-5	few	NA
CSASEKSGANVLTF	TGCAGTGCTAGTGAAAAATCTGGGGCCAACGTCCTGACTTTC	TRBV20-1	TRBJ2-6	NA	NA
CASSQGSGRGNYGYTF	TGTGCCAGCAGCCAGGGGAGCGGCCGGGGGAACTATGGCTACACCTTC	TRBV3-1	TRBJ1-2	many	NA
CSARDLEGSAEAFF	TGCAGTGCTAGAGATCTGGAGGGGTCGGCTGAAGCTTTCTTT	TRBV20-1	TRBJ1-1	NA	NA
CASSPVGGPNSPLHF	TGTGCCAGCAGCCCAGTTGGGGGGCCGAATTCACCCCTCCACTTT	TRBV5-5	TRBJ1-6	many	NA
CAISRDPFSYEQYF	TGTGCCATCAGTCGAGACCCTTTCTCCTACGAGCAGTACTTC	TRBV10-3	TRBJ2-7	NA	NA
CASSPILREQYF	TGTGCCAGCAGTCCAATTTTAAGGGAGCAGTACTTC	TRBV12-3/TRBV12-4	TRBJ2-7	few	NA
CASSLDRGSQPQHF	TGCGCCAGCAGTTTAGACAGAGGGAGTCAGCCCCAGCATTTT	TRBV5-1	TRBJ1-5	NA	NA
CASSMSLNQPQHF	TGTGCCAGTAGTATGAGCCTTAATCAGCCCCAGCATTTT	TRBV19	TRBJ1-5	few	NA
CASSWGGSIGTEAFF	TGTGCCAGCAGCTGGGGGGGGTCGATAGGCACTGAAGCTTTCTTT	TRBV7-2	TRBJ1-1	NA	NA
CASSQDLGVADTQYF	TGTGCCAGCAGCCAAGATTTAGGGGTTGCAGATACGCAGTATTTT	TRBV5-5	TRBJ2-3	NA	NA
CASSLDGDVRYGYTF	TGTGCCAGCAGCTTAGATGGGGACGTGAGGTATGGCTACACCTTC	TRBV7-9	TRBJ1-2	NA	NA
CASSPDGSPGELFF	TGCGCCAGCAGCCCCGATGGGAGCCCCGGGGAGCTGTTTTTT	TRBV5-1	TRBJ2-2	NA	NA